Sequencing of this TCR beta chain was carried out in a study of T cell repertoires in cytomegalovirus infection. Across the study: An indication of both CMV infection and matching HLA type came from public TCR beta signatures.

Germline V CDR1 and CDR2: MNHEY, SVGAGI. V was pared by 1 base and J by 4 bases, with 10 bases of the junction left unmatched. CDR3 length: 17 amino acids. As regards this clonotype: What it binds is not known.

TCRdb processed the reads anew with MiXCR; each CDR3 protein has one entry. The table shows approximately 910,000 distinct CDR3 sequences, with roughly 30% occurring only once. This clonotype was sampled from a human donor in good health (CMV status not recorded). Some clones in this sample may be carry-over from other donors' samples. The chain carries TRBV6-5 and TRBJ2-5; 9 positions match TRBD1. The material was cultured CD8+ T cells from PBMCs, obtained from culture after CMV antigen stimulation. In DNA, the CDR3 is TGTGCCAGCAGTTACTTTAGTGTGACAGGGGGTACAGAGACCCAGTACTTC. Translation: CASSYFSVTGGTETQYF.